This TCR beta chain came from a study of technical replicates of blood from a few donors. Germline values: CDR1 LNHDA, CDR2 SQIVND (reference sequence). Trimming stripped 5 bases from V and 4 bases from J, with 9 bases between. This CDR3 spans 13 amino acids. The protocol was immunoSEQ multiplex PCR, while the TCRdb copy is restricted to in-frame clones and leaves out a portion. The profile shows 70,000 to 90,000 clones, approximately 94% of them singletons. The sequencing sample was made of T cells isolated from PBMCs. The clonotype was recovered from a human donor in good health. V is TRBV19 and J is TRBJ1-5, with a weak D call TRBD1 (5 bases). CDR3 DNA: TGTGCCAGTAGTCCCCAGGGAAATCAGCCCCAGCATTTT. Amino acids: CASSPQGNQPQHF.